The sequence of this TCR beta chain was determined in a study of blood T cell repertoires in COVID-19. Study summary: Acute-phase and convalescent COVID-19 samples originated in the United States, Italy and Spain. The analysed material was cDNA or gDNA that came from T cells, B-cell-depleted T cells, or PBMCs.

In the authors' methods: How many nucleated cells were present was estimated from reference gene primer amplification. Assay used: immunoSEQ multiplex PCR; TCRdb lists only in-frame clones, some missing. That table gives V, J and clone size, and the DNA gave D and trimming. The sample lists 150,000 to 200,000 clones; 82% were seen once. The germline CDR1 and CDR2 sequences are GTSNPN and SVGIG (reference sequence). The J segment lost 0 bases and the V segment lost 3 bases, leaving 11 bases of the junction unmatched. CDR3 size: 17 residues. The sample comprised peripheral blood. This receptor was obtained from an older woman with acute or convalescent COVID-19. The rearrangement uses TRBV30 and TRBJ1-1, with TRBD1 identical over 9 bases. The CDR3 coding sequence is TGTGCCTGGAGGAGGCCGGGACAGGGAGGTATGAACACTGAAGCTTTCTTT. It is translated as CAWRRPGQGGMNTEAFF. The complete variable domain, with remaining parts taken from reference TRBV30 and TRBJ1-1, reads SQTIHQWPATLVQPVGSPLSLECTVEGTSNPNLYWYRQAAGRGLQLLFYSVGIGQISSEVPQNLSASRPQDRQFILSSKKLLLSDSGFYLCAWRRPGQGGMNTEAFFGQGTRLTVV.